The next 14 T cell receptor beta chains were all read from a single sample in a study of CD4+ T cells in melanoma. Only in-frame clones appear in the TCRdb table, and some are missing; sequencing was by immunoSEQ multiplex PCR. The sample includes 13,000 or so clones, roughly 70% of them seen just once. Sequencing used cells from a culture (not recorded whether cultured in vitro). These receptors came from a human donor with melanoma.

The chain recombines TRBV19 with TRBJ2-1, with D perhaps TRBD2 (6 bases). CDR3 length: 16 residues. V was cut by 1 base and J by 6 bases, with 16 bases left in between. CDR1 LNHDA and CDR2 SQIVND come from the germline V gene (reference sequence). CDR3 protein: CASSIAVGLAINEQFF. DNA of the CDR3: TGTGCCAGTAGTATAGCTGTAGGGCTAGCGATCAATGAGCAGTTCTTC.

The rearrangement uses TRBV5-1 and TRBJ2-5; possible D gene TRBD2, 5 bases. CDR3 size: 14 residues. The germline V and J ends were trimmed by 6 bases and 1 base, with 13 bases remaining between them. CDR1 is SGHRS, CDR2 YFSETQ, per germline. The CDR3 DNA is TGCGCCAGCACCACTGGACGGGGCCAAGAGACCCAGTACTTC. Translation: CASTTGRGQETQYF.

The chain employs TRBV6-5 and TRBJ1-5; D gene unclear. CDR1 is MNHEY and CDR2 is SVGAGI in the germline V gene. This CDR3 has 15 residues. Trimming removed 3 bases from V and 2 bases from J, with 11 bases in between. DNA for the CDR3: TGTGCCAGCAGTTATGGTCCGGTGGGCAATCAGCCCCAGCATTTT. This sequence encodes CASSYGPVGNQPQHF.

The genes are TRBV20-1 and TRBJ1-3; D remains unclear. The CDR3 length is 11 residues. Per the germline V gene, CDR1 is DFQATT and CDR2 is SNEGSKA (reference sequence). DNA of the CDR3: TGCGGTGGGGTCTATGGAAACACCATATATTTT. Amino acid sequence: CGGVYGNTIYF.

This clone has more than one count but fewer than ten. The genes are TRBV12-5 and TRBJ1-1; possible D gene TRBD1, 5 bases. The V gene's germline CDR1 is LGHNT and CDR2 FRNRAP. The CDR3 sequence is 15 residues long. The V end was cut by 4 bases, the J end by 0 bases, with 12 bases between. As DNA, the CDR3 is TGTGCTAGTGGTTCCCAGCGGGGGATGAACACTGAAGCTTTCTTT. It codes for CASGSQRGMNTEAFF. Full variable domain (outside the CDR3, taken from reference TRBV12-5 and TRBJ1-1): DARVTQTPRHKVTEMGQEVTMRCQPILGHNTVFWYRQTMMQGLELLAYFRNRAPLDDSGMPKDRFSAEMPDATLATLKIQPSEPRDSAVYFCASGSQRGMNTEAFFGQGTRLTVV.

This clone was picked up one time. The chain couples TRBV19 to TRBJ1-5; no clear D gene. Trimming shortened V by 7 bases and J by 2 bases, and 9 bases separated the two germline ends. CDR1 and CDR2 (germline): LNHDA, SQIVND (reference sequence). The CDR3 loop spans 13 amino acids. CDR3 DNA: TGTGCCAGTAACTTCCCCGGCAATCAGCCCCAGCATTTT. Residues: CASNFPGNQPQHF. The whole variable domain, remainder taken from reference TRBV19 and TRBJ1-5, is DGGITQSPKYLFRKEGQNVTLSCEQNLNHDAMYWYRQDPGQGLRLIYYSQIVNDFQKGDIAEGYSVSREKKESFPLTVTSAQKNPTAFYLCASNFPGNQPQHFGDGTRLSIL.

The V gene is TRBV2, the J gene TRBJ2-5; 8 bases map to TRBD2. The J call may not be correct, given that the DNA end is closer to TRBJ2-7. The CDR3 extends over 13 amino acids. CDR1 and CDR2 (germline): SNHLY, FYNNEI. The CDR3 sequence: CASSGGLVYEQYF. CDR3 in DNA: TGTGCCAGCAGTGGGGGACTAGTCTACGAGCAGTACTTC.

This sequence joins TRBV11-2 and TRBJ2-3; D is unclear. Deletions cut 6 bases from V and 2 bases from J, with 12 bases between. CDR3 size: 14 residues. The germline gives CDR1 SGHAT, CDR2 FQNNGV. This chain's CDR3 is CASRLNRYTDTQYF. Here the CDR3 DNA reads TGTGCCAGCAGACTAAATAGGTACACAGATACGCAGTATTTT.

The CDR3 region is CAWSRDSGQPQHF. The CDR3 nucleotides are TGTGCCTGGAGCCGGGACAGCGGGCAGCCCCAGCATTTT. V is TRBV30 and J is TRBJ1-5; 7 bases line up with TRBD1. CDR1 is GTSNPN and CDR2 is SVGIG in the germline V gene (reference sequence). The CDR3 loop spans 13 amino acids. V trimming: 3 bases; J trimming: 7 bases; junction bases outside the gene matches: 6. Complete variable domain (other parts from reference TRBV30 and TRBJ1-5): SQTIHQWPATLVQPVGSPLSLECTVEGTSNPNLYWYRQAAGRGLQLLFYSVGIGQISSEVPQNLSASRPQDRQFILSSKKLLLSDSGFYLCAWSRDSGQPQHFGDGTRLSIL.

The chain recombines TRBV5-1 with TRBJ1-1; tentative D call: TRBD1 (5 bases). V lost 2 bases and J 1 base, leaving 15 bases between the germline ends. CDR3 size: 16 residues. The germline V gene encodes CDR1 SGHRS and CDR2 YFSETQ. CDR3 residues: CASSFGDSGWNTEAFF. As DNA, the CDR3 is TGCGCCAGCAGCTTTGGGGACTCCGGATGGAACACTGAAGCTTTCTTT.

The CDR3 is CASSNPGEKLFF. The CDR3 DNA reads as TGTGCCAGCAGCAATCCGGGGGAAAAACTGTTTTTT. The chain couples TRBV7-2 to TRBJ1-4, with D unresolved. Trimming cost V 5 bases and J 8 bases, with 9 bases left between them. From germline, CDR1 is SGHTA and CDR2 FQGNSA. The CDR3 loop spans 12 amino acids.

This clone was seen a handful of times. This chain links TRBV7-9 with TRBJ1-5; D unclear. With 0 bases removed from V and 2 bases from J, the gap between germline ends came to 5 bases. From germline, CDR1 is SEHNR and CDR2 FQNEAQ (reference sequence). The CDR3 has 14 residues. The CDR3 DNA reads TGTGCCAGCAGCTTAGCCAGTGGCAATCAGCCCCAGCATTTT. It codes for CASSLASGNQPQHF.

The chain is built from TRBV5-4 and TRBJ2-5, with 9 bases lining up with TRBD2. Looked up from germline, CDR1 is SGHNT and CDR2 is YYREEE (reference sequence). The CDR3 extends over 16 amino acids. With 4 bases clipped from V and 1 base from J, the junction kept 8 bases outside the gene matches. Here the CDR3 reads CASSVGSGGSQETQYF. In DNA form, the CDR3 reads TGTGCCAGCAGCGTTGGGAGCGGGGGGTCCCAAGAGACCCAGTACTTC.

This chain uses TRBV9 with TRBJ2-5; no firm D call. V lost 4 bases and J 4 bases, leaving 11 bases between the germline ends. CDR1 and CDR2 from the germline V gene are SGDLS and YYNGEE. The CDR3 runs 13 residues. The CDR3 loop reads CASSPRRRETQYF. The CDR3 region has the DNA TGTGCCAGCAGCCCCCGCCGGCGAGAGACCCAGTACTTC.